The entry below describes one T cell receptor beta chain. Its antigen is still unknown. Generated by immunoSEQ multiplex PCR, the TCRdb table keeps only in-frame clones and is missing some. The sample lists under 75,000 clones, roughly 86% occurring once. This sample was taken from a study of OX40 agonist ivuxolimab in advanced cancers. Overall study: Patients were treated with intravenous ivuxolimab, dosed at 0.01 to 10 mg/kg and infused every 2 weeks.

Whole-study findings and limits: Partial responders dosed at 0.1-3.0 mg/kg displayed clonal expansion ranking among the lowest. Certain nonresponders likewise exhibited a low normalized T-cell clonal expansion. CD8+ T cells showed, on average, more clonal expansion than CD4+ cells.

The germline gives CDR1 SQVTM, CDR2 ANQGSEA. The CDR3 covers 12 residues. Trimming pared 6 bases from V and 0 bases from J, leaving 9 bases between. The sample here was CD4+ or CD8+ T cells sorted from blood, taken in a trial of the OX40 agonist ivuxolimab. The chain employs TRBV29-1 and TRBJ2-7; D remains ambiguous. The TCR originated in an adult with an advanced solid tumor such as melanoma, head and neck, liver or kidney cancer. CDR3 DNA sequence: TGCAGCGTCGAGGAGACCTCCTACGAGCAGTACTTC. This sequence encodes CSVEETSYEQYF.